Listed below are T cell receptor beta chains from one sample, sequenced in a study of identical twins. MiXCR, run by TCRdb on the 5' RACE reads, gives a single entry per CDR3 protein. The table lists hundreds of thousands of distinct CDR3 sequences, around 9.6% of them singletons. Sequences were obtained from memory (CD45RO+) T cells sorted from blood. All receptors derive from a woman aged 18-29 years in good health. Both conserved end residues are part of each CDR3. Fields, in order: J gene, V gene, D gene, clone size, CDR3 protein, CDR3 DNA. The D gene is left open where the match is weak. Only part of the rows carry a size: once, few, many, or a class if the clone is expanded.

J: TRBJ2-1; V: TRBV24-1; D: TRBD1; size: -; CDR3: CATSEDRGSYNEQFF; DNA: TGTGCCACCAGTGAGGACAGGGGGTCCTACAATGAGCAGTTCTTC
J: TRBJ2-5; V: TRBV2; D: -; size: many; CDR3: CASSGRMYQETQYF; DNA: TGTGCCAGCAGTGGGCGGATGTACCAAGAGACCCAGTACTTC
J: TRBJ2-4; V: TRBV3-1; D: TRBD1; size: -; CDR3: CASSHLTGVQNIQYF; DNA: TGTGCCAGCAGCCACCTGACAGGGGTACAAAACATTCAGTACTTC
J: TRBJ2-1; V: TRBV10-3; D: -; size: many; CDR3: CAISESTNEQFF; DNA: TGTGCCATCAGTGAGTCGACCAATGAGCAGTTCTTC
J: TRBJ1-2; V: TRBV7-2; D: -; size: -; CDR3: CASSSRPGVGGYTF; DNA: TGTGCCAGCAGCTCCCGCCCCGGGGTGGGTGGCTACACCTTC
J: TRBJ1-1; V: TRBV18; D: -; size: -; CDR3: CASSQVRGGTEAFF; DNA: TGTGCCAGCTCCCAGGTAAGGGGAGGCACTGAAGCTTTCTTT
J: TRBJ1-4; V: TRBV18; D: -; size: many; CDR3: CASSPARNEKLFF; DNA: TGTGCCAGCTCACCCGCGCGGAATGAAAAACTGTTTTTT
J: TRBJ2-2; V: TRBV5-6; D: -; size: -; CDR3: CASSSTLPGELFF; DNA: TGTGCCAGCAGCTCGACCCTACCCGGGGAGCTGTTTTTT
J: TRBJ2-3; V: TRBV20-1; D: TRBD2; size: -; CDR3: CSARTSGASGTQYF; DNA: TGCAGTGCTAGGACTAGCGGCGCGTCCGGCACGCAGTATTTT
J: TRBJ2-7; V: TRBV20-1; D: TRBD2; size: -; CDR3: CSARDLAGGTYEQYF; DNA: TGCAGTGCTAGAGATCTGGCGGGAGGCACCTACGAGCAGTACTTC
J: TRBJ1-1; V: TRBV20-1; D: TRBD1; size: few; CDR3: CSASRTGATSEAFF; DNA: TGCAGTGCTTCACGGACAGGGGCCACCTCTGAAGCTTTCTTT
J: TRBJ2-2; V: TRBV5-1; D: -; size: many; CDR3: CASSHFEPTGELFF; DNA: TGCGCCAGCAGCCATTTTGAACCGACCGGGGAGCTGTTTTTT
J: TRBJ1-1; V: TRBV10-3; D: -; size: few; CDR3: CAISNVDLAVGTEAFF; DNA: TGTGCCATCAGTAACGTGGACCTCGCTGTGGGCACTGAAGCTTTCTTT
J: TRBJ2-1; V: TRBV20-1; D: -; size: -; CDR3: CSAIATTKDNEQFF; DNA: TGCAGTGCTATTGCAACTACTAAGGACAATGAGCAGTTCTTC
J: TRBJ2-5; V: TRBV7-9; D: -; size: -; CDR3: CASSPRGRLETQYF; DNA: TGTGCCAGCAGCCCCCGCGGGCGGTTAGAGACCCAGTACTTC
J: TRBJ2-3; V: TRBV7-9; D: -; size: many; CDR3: CASSLSGGTDTQYF; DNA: TGCGCCAGCAGCTTGTCCGGGGGCACAGATACGCAGTATTTT
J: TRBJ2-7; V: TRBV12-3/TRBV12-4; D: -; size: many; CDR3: CASSANHLSYEQYF; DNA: TGTGCCAGCAGTGCGAATCATCTTTCCTACGAGCAGTACTTC
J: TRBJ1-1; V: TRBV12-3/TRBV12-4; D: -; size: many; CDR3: CASSYGSTEAFF; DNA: TGTGCCAGCAGTTACGGATCGACTGAAGCTTTCTTT
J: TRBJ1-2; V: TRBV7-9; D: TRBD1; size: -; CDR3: CASSPPRTGEGGGYTF; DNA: TGTGCCAGCAGTCCCCCCAGGACAGGGGAGGGCGGCGGCTACACCTTC
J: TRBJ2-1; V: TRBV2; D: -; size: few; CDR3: CASSMGAGEQFF; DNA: TGTGCCAGCAGCATGGGCGCGGGTGAGCAGTTCTTC
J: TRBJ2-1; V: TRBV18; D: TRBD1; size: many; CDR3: CASSPWDRGGNEQFF; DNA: TGTGCCAGCTCACCGTGGGACAGGGGGGGAAATGAGCAGTTCTTC
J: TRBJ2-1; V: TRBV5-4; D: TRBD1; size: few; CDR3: CASSLGGTGYNEQFF; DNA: TGTGCCAGCAGCTTGGGGGGGACAGGGTACAATGAGCAGTTCTTC
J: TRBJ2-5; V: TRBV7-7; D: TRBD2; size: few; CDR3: CASSLGSGGETQYF; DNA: TGTGCCAGCAGCTTAGGGTCGGGAGGAGAGACCCAGTACTTC
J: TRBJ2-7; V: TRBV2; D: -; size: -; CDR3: CASNSDATIEQYF; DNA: TGTGCCAGCAACAGTGACGCGACTATCGAGCAGTACTTC
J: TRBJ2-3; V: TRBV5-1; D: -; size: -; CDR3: CASSLSNQRSTDTQYF; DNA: TGCGCCAGCAGCTTGTCGAATCAGCGGAGCACAGATACGCAGTATTTT
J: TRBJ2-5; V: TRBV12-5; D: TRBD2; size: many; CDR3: CASGLGLAGGGETQYF; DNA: TGTGCTAGTGGTTTGGGACTAGCGGGGGGCGGAGAGACCCAGTACTTC
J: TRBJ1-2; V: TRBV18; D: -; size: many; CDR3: CASSPRDGSEDLYGYTF; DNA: TGTGCCAGCTCACCCCGGGACGGCAGCGAAGACCTCTATGGCTACACCTTC
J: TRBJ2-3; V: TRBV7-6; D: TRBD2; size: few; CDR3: CASSPRLAELDTQYF; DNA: TGTGCCAGCAGCCCCCGACTAGCGGAGCTGGATACGCAGTATTTT
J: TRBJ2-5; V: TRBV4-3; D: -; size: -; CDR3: CASSHRGLVGQETQYF; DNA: TGCGCCAGCAGCCATAGGGGGTTAGTGGGCCAAGAGACCCAGTACTTC
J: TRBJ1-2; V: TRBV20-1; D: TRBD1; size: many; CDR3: CSANSGTEHTF; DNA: TGCAGTGCAAACTCCGGGACAGAGCACACCTTC
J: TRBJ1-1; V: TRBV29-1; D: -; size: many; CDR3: CTGRLNTEAFF; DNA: TGCACCGGACGGCTGAACACTGAAGCTTTCTTT
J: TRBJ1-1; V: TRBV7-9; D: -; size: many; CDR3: CASSSGAPWLEAFF; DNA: TGTGCCAGCAGCTCAGGGGCCCCGTGGTTAGAAGCTTTCTTT